This T cell receptor (beta chain) was sequenced during a study of blood T cell repertoires in COVID-19. For the study at large: There were acute and convalescent COVID-19 samples, and they came from the United States, Italy and Spain.

Data came from immunoSEQ multiplex PCR; TCRdb stores just in-frame clones and leaves some out. Altogether tens of thousands of clones are present, 90% being singletons, with the ten largest covering 4% to 6%. CDR1 and CDR2 (germline): LGHDT, YNNKEL (reference sequence). The CDR3 is 19 residues long. Unmatched junction bases numbered 8, after V lost 4 bases and J lost 1 base. The sequence came from a human donor in a cohort sampled during active COVID-19. The V gene is TRBV3-1 (or the pseudogene TRBV3-2), the J gene TRBJ2-2, with 14 bases lining up with TRBD2. Sequenced input: peripheral blood. CDR3 nucleotide sequence: TGTGCCAGCAGCCGGGGACTAGCGGGAGTGAATTTGAACACCGGGGAGCTGTTTTTT. This encodes CASSRGLAGVNLNTGELFF.